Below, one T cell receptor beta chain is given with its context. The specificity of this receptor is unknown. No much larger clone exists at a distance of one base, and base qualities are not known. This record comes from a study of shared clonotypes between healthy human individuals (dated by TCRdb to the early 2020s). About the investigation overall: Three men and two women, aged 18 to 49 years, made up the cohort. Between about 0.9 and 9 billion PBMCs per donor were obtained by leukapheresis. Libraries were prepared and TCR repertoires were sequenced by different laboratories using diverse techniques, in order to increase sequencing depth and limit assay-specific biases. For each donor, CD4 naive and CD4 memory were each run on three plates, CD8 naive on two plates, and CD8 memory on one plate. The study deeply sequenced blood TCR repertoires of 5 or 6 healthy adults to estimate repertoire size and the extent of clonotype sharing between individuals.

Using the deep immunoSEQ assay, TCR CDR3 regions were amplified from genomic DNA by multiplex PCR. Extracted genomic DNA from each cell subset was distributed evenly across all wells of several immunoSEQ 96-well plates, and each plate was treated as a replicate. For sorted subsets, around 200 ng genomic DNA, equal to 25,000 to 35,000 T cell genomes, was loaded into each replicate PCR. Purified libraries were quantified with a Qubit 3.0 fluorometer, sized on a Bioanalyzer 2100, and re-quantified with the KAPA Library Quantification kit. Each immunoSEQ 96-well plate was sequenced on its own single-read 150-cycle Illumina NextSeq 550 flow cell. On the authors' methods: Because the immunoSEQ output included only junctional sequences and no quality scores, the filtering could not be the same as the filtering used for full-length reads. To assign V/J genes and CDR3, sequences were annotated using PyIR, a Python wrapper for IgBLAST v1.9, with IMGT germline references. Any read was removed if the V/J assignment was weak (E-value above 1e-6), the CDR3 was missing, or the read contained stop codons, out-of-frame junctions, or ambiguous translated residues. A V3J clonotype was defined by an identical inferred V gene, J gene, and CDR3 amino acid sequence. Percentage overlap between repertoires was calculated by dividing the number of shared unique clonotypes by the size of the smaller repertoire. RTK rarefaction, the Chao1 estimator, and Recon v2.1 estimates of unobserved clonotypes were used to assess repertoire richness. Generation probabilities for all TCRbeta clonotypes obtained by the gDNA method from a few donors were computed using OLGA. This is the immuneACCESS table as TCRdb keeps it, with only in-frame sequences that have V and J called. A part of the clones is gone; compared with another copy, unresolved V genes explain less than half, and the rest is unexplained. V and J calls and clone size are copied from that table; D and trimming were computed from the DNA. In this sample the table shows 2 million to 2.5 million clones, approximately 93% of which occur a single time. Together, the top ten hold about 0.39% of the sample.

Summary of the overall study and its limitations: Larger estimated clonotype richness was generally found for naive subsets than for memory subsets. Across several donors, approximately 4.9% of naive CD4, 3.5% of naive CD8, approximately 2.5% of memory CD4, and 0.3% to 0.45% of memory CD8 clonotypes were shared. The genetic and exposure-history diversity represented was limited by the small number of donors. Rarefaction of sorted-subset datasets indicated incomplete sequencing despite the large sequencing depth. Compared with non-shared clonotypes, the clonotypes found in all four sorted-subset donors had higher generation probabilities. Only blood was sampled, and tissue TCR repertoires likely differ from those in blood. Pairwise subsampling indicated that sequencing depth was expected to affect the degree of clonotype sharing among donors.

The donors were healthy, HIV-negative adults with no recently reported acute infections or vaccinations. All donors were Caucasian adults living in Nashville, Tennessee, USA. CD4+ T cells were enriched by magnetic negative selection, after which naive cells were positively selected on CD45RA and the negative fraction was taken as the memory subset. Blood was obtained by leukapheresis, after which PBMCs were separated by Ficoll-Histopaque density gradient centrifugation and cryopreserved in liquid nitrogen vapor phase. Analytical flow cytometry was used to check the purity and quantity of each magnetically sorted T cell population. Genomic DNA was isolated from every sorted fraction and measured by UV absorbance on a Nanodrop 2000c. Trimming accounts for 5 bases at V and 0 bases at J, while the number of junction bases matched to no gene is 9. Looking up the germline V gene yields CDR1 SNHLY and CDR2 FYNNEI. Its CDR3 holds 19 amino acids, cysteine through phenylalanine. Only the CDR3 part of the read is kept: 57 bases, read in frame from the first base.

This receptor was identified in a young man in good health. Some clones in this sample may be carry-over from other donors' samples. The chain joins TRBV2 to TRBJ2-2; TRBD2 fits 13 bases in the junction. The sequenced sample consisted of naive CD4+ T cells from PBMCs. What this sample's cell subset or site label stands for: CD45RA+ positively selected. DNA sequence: TGTGCCAGCAGTACGCGGACTAGCGGGAGTTTGTCGAACACCGGGGAGCTGTTTTTT. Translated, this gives CASSTRTSGSLSNTGELFF.